This T cell receptor beta chain was sequenced in a study of T cells in Graves' hyperthyroidism and ophthalmopathy. This clonotype was seen at least ten times. The source material, RNA transcripts, was used to amplify TCR beta CDR3 regions. The HTBI set primed first-round TCR CDR3 RT-PCR. TCRdb recomputed calls from the multiplex PCR reads with MiXCR, one row per CDR3 protein. This table has under 600,000 distinct CDR3 sequences, 15% to 20% appearing once. The sequencing sample was made of blood. The receptor comes from a middle-aged woman with Graves' ophthalmopathy.

In DNA, the CDR3 is TGTGCCAGCAGTTCCGGGACAATGAACACCGGGGAGCTGTTTTTT. Its protein is CASSSGTMNTGELFF. The chain has TRBV7-3 and TRBJ2-2; D perhaps matches TRBD1 (6 bases). The CDR3 length is 15 residues. V was shortened by 6 bases and J by 1 base, with 12 bases between the two germline ends. The V gene's germline CDR1 is SGHTA and CDR2 FQGTGA.